The source of this T cell receptor beta chain is a study of blood T cell repertoires in COVID-19. About the research overall: The United States, Italy and Spain were the sources of the acute and convalescent COVID-19 samples. PBMCs, B-cell-depleted T cells, or T cells were the source of the cDNA or gDNA that made up the material.

CDR1 is SQVTM and CDR2 is ANQGSEA in the germline V gene. V was trimmed by 2 bases and J by 5 bases, leaving 9 bases between them. The CDR3 contains 12 residues. Study processing details: Amplification from reference gene primers served as the basis for estimated nucleated cell counts. The repertoire was sequenced with immunoSEQ multiplex PCR; TCRdb's copy has only in-frame clones and lacks some. That table supplies the V and J calls and clone size; D and trimming were determined from the DNA. The sample records 200,000 to 250,000 clones, around 84% being singletons. The sequence derives from a young man with active or convalescent COVID-19. This chain links TRBV29-1 with TRBJ2-5; D is uncertain. Sequencing used peripheral blood. This CDR3 reads CSVERGPETQYF. CDR3 in DNA: TGCAGCGTTGAACGCGGCCCCGAGACCCAGTACTTC.